These T cell receptor beta chains were read from a single sample in a study of blood T cell repertoires in COVID-19. Here immunoSEQ multiplex PCR was the method, and the copy in TCRdb shows in-frame clones only, minus some. The sample records about 250,000 clones, roughly nine tenths being singletons. The specimen sequenced was peripheral blood. The receptors originated from a man aged 18 to 29 with active or convalescent COVID-19. Both conserved end residues are part of each CDR3. D genes are given only for firm matches. Clone size is not always given. Where it is, it says once, few, many or a class for expanded clones.

size: .
length: 13
D: .
J: TRBJ2-5
V: TRBV9
CDR3: CASSAHYDGTQYF
DNA: TGTGCCAGCAGCGCTCACTACGACGGGACCCAGTACTTC

size: few
length: 15
D: .
J: TRBJ1-2
V: TRBV4-2
CDR3: CASSRSQGGEDGYTF
DNA: TGTGCCAGCAGCCGTTCTCAAGGGGGAGAAGATGGCTACACCTTC

size: .
length: 15
D: .
J: TRBJ2-7
V: TRBV4-3
CDR3: CASSQGLGGAIEQYF
DNA: TGCGCCAGCAGCCAGGGGCTTGGGGGGGCGATCGAGCAGTACTTC

size: .
length: 15
D: TRBD1
J: TRBJ1-5
V: TRBV28
CDR3: CASRVDRGHGQPQHF
DNA: TGTGCCAGCAGGGTGGACAGGGGGCATGGTCAGCCCCAGCATTTT

size: .
length: 12
D: .
J: TRBJ2-1
V: TRBV20-1
CDR3: CSASEQGYEQFF
DNA: TGCAGTGCTAGTGAACAGGGATACGAGCAGTTCTTC

size: .
length: 15
D: TRBD1
J: TRBJ1-3
V: TRBV11-3
CDR3: CASSPGQGPGNTIYF
DNA: TGTGCCAGCAGCCCCGGACAGGGACCTGGAAACACCATATATTTT

size: once
length: 15
D: .
J: TRBJ2-1
V: TRBV9
CDR3: CASSVGGTPGNEQFF
DNA: TGTGCCAGCAGCGTGGGAGGAACCCCGGGGAATGAGCAGTTCTTC

size: .
length: 16
D: .
J: TRBJ1-4
V: TRBV9
CDR3: CASSPRQTATNEKLFF
DNA: TGTGCCAGCAGCCCCCGACAGACAGCAACTAATGAAAAACTGTTTTTT

size: .
length: 11
D: .
J: TRBJ2-3
V: TRBV20-1
CDR3: CSAWELDTQYF
DNA: TGCAGTGCTTGGGAGCTAGATACGCAGTATTTT

size: .
length: 16
D: .
J: TRBJ1-1
V: TRBV12-5
CDR3: CASGLGGTHLNTEAFF
DNA: TGTGCTAGTGGTTTGGGGGGGACACATCTGAACACTGAAGCTTTCTTT